The rows below give T cell receptor beta chains drawn from one sample of a study of T-cell reconstitution after alpha-beta-depleted transplantation in children. TCRdb processed the PCR reads anew with MiXCR; each CDR3 protein has one entry. The repertoire holds about 360,000 distinct CDR3 sequences, about an eighth seen once, with roughly 4.3% in the top ten. This material consisted of PBMCs, taken from the stem cell graft. These receptors were collected from a human donor who donated a stem cell graft to a child with Fanconi anemia. Each CDR3 is given with its conserved first and last residue. The order of the fields is clone size, V gene, D gene, J gene, CDR3 DNA, CDR3 protein. A D gene is named only where the DNA matches it firmly. Size is stated for part of the rows, as once, few or many counts, or as a class when the clone is expanded.

abundance: few; v_gene: TRBV18; d_gene: NA; j_gene: TRBJ2-2; CDR3nt: TGTGCCAGCTCCGAAGCGTCGGGCCTATACACCGGGGAGCTGTTTTTT; CDR3aa: CASSEASGLYTGELFF
abundance: NA; v_gene: TRBV15; d_gene: NA; j_gene: TRBJ2-3; CDR3nt: TGTGCCACCAGCAGAGCGGGGGCCAGCACAGATACGCAGTATTTT; CDR3aa: CATSRAGASTDTQYF
abundance: NA; v_gene: TRBV4-3; d_gene: TRBD2; j_gene: TRBJ2-4; CDR3nt: TGCGCCAGCAGCCAAGGACTAGCGGGGGGTATTGGAAAAAACATTCAGTACTTC; CDR3aa: CASSQGLAGGIGKNIQYF
abundance: many; v_gene: TRBV12-3/TRBV12-4; d_gene: NA; j_gene: TRBJ1-1; CDR3nt: TGTGCCAGCAAAAACACTGAAGCTTTCTTT; CDR3aa: CASKNTEAFF
abundance: NA; v_gene: TRBV6-2/TRBV6-3; d_gene: TRBD2; j_gene: TRBJ2-2; CDR3nt: TGTGCCAGCAGTCGGACTAGCGGGATAAACACCGGGGAGCTGTTTTTT; CDR3aa: CASSRTSGINTGELFF
abundance: few; v_gene: TRBV6-2/TRBV6-3; d_gene: TRBD1; j_gene: TRBJ2-5; CDR3nt: TGTGCCAGCATCGAAGACAGGGCCCTCCAAGAGACCCAGTACTTC; CDR3aa: CASIEDRALQETQYF
abundance: NA; v_gene: TRBV6-2/TRBV6-3; d_gene: TRBD2; j_gene: TRBJ2-2; CDR3nt: TGTGCCAGCAGTTACGAGTTCGGTAGCGGGGGACACACCGGGGAGCTGTTTTTT; CDR3aa: CASSYEFGSGGHTGELFF
abundance: many; v_gene: TRBV7-8; d_gene: NA; j_gene: TRBJ2-4; CDR3nt: TGTGCCAGCAGTCCTTTAATAATGAGGACAGCAGAAAACATTCAGTACTTC; CDR3aa: CASSPLIMRTAENIQYF
abundance: NA; v_gene: TRBV10-3; d_gene: NA; j_gene: TRBJ2-1; CDR3nt: TGTGCCATCGCCACCCTCGTGTATGAGCAGTTCTTC; CDR3aa: CAIATLVYEQFF
abundance: NA; v_gene: TRBV2; d_gene: TRBD1; j_gene: TRBJ2-1; CDR3nt: TGTGCCTTCAGTTTAGTTGGTCTGTTTGGACAGGGGGGGGACAATGAGCAGTTCTTC; CDR3aa: CAFSLVGLFGQGGDNEQFF
abundance: few; v_gene: TRBV6-2/TRBV6-3; d_gene: NA; j_gene: TRBJ2-5; CDR3nt: TGTGCCATACAGCAGGGCCGTCAAGAGACCCAGTACTTC; CDR3aa: CAIQQGRQETQYF
abundance: few; v_gene: TRBV6-1; d_gene: NA; j_gene: TRBJ1-4; CDR3nt: TGTGCCAGCAGTCCCAGAGGGGGGCAGACAACTAATGAAAAACTGTTTTTT; CDR3aa: CASSPRGGQTTNEKLFF
abundance: NA; v_gene: TRBV30; d_gene: TRBD2; j_gene: TRBJ2-1; CDR3nt: TGTGCCTGGAGTCCGGGGGGGCCTGAGCAGTTCTTC; CDR3aa: CAWSPGGPEQFF
abundance: NA; v_gene: TRBV4-2; d_gene: TRBD1; j_gene: TRBJ1-1; CDR3nt: TGTGCCAGCAGACTTTCGGGACAGGGGAAGACTGAAGCTTTCTTT; CDR3aa: CASRLSGQGKTEAFF
abundance: NA; v_gene: TRBV5-6; d_gene: NA; j_gene: TRBJ1-2; CDR3nt: TGTGCCAGCAGCTTGGCTTACAGGGAGAACTATGGCTACACCTTC; CDR3aa: CASSLAYRENYGYTF
abundance: NA; v_gene: TRBV12-3/TRBV12-4; d_gene: NA; j_gene: TRBJ2-5; CDR3nt: TGTGCCAGCAGTTCCCGGGACGGGAGGACCCAGTACTTC; CDR3aa: CASSSRDGRTQYF
abundance: many; v_gene: TRBV20-1; d_gene: NA; j_gene: TRBJ2-3; CDR3nt: TGCAGTGCTACCGGTGAGGGAAGTGGGGATACGCAGTATTTT; CDR3aa: CSATGEGSGDTQYF
abundance: few; v_gene: TRBV6-2/TRBV6-3; d_gene: NA; j_gene: TRBJ2-7; CDR3nt: TGTGCCAGCAGTCCCCCGGGGGAGCAGTACTTC; CDR3aa: CASSPPGEQYF
abundance: few; v_gene: TRBV28; d_gene: TRBD1; j_gene: TRBJ1-2; CDR3nt: TGTGCCAGCAGACCACAGGGGAACTATGGCTACACCTTC; CDR3aa: CASRPQGNYGYTF
abundance: NA; v_gene: TRBV12-3/TRBV12-4; d_gene: TRBD1; j_gene: TRBJ2-3; CDR3nt: TGTGCCAGCAGTGGTAACAGGGGGCGGACAGATACGCAGTATTTT; CDR3aa: CASSGNRGRTDTQYF
abundance: many; v_gene: TRBV5-5; d_gene: TRBD1; j_gene: TRBJ2-1; CDR3nt: TGTGCCAGCAGATCGGGACAGGGTCCCGATGAGCAGTTCTTC; CDR3aa: CASRSGQGPDEQFF
abundance: many; v_gene: TRBV7-2; d_gene: TRBD1; j_gene: TRBJ2-1; CDR3nt: TGTGCCAGCAGCCCCGAAGCCGGGACAGGGGGTTGGAATGAGCAGTTCTTC; CDR3aa: CASSPEAGTGGWNEQFF
abundance: many; v_gene: TRBV9; d_gene: NA; j_gene: TRBJ1-1; CDR3nt: TGTGCCAGCAGCGGCGGGACACTCGGGGACACTGAAGCTTTCTTT; CDR3aa: CASSGGTLGDTEAFF
abundance: few; v_gene: TRBV4-3; d_gene: NA; j_gene: TRBJ1-2; CDR3nt: TGCGCCAGCAGCCAGGGTCTGTCTTCCGGGGGCTTGGGCTACACCTTC; CDR3aa: CASSQGLSSGGLGYTF
abundance: NA; v_gene: TRBV10-3; d_gene: NA; j_gene: TRBJ2-7; CDR3nt: TGTGCCATCAGTGAGTCGGGGGAAGACAGACTCCTCTTC; CDR3aa: CAISESGEDRLLF
abundance: many; v_gene: TRBV9; d_gene: NA; j_gene: TRBJ2-2; CDR3nt: TGTGCCAGCAGCGTGACAGTCACCGGGGAGCTGTTTTTT; CDR3aa: CASSVTVTGELFF
abundance: many; v_gene: TRBV7-8; d_gene: TRBD2; j_gene: TRBJ2-1; CDR3nt: TGTGCCAGCAGCTTAACGGGGGGTAGCCATGAGCAGTTCTTC; CDR3aa: CASSLTGGSHEQFF
abundance: NA; v_gene: TRBV29-1; d_gene: NA; j_gene: TRBJ2-5; CDR3nt: TGCAGCGTTTTCGGGAGCGAGGGGGAGACCCAGTACTTC; CDR3aa: CSVFGSEGETQYF
abundance: many; v_gene: TRBV10-3; d_gene: NA; j_gene: TRBJ2-5; CDR3nt: TGTGCCATCAGTGAAGGGCATCCCTTAGGGGAGACCCAGTACTTC; CDR3aa: CAISEGHPLGETQYF
abundance: few; v_gene: TRBV5-1; d_gene: NA; j_gene: TRBJ1-3; CDR3nt: TGCGCCAGCAGCCCGTCCCAAATCGCGGGACTTGGAAACACCATATATTTT; CDR3aa: CASSPSQIAGLGNTIYF
abundance: few; v_gene: TRBV20-1; d_gene: NA; j_gene: TRBJ2-3; CDR3nt: TGCAGTGCTGACCTCAAACGCCCCGCAACCACGGGTACGCAGTATTTT; CDR3aa: CSADLKRPATTGTQYF
abundance: many; v_gene: TRBV5-1; d_gene: NA; j_gene: TRBJ2-5; CDR3nt: TGCGCCAGCAGCTTGGGGCAGATACAAGAGACCCAGTACTTC; CDR3aa: CASSLGQIQETQYF
abundance: few; v_gene: TRBV5-1; d_gene: NA; j_gene: TRBJ2-6; CDR3nt: TGCGCCAGCAGCTGGACGGACTCTGGGGCCAACGTCCTGACTTTC; CDR3aa: CASSWTDSGANVLTF
abundance: many; v_gene: TRBV12-3/TRBV12-4; d_gene: TRBD1; j_gene: TRBJ2-2; CDR3nt: TGTGCCAGCAGTCCGCAGACAGGGATCCCCGGGGAGCTGTTTTTT; CDR3aa: CASSPQTGIPGELFF
abundance: NA; v_gene: TRBV5-3; d_gene: NA; j_gene: TRBJ2-1; CDR3nt: TGTGCCATGAGCCTTATGGGGGGCCGAAGCAACAATGAGCAGTTCTTC; CDR3aa: CAMSLMGGRSNNEQFF
abundance: many; v_gene: TRBV18; d_gene: NA; j_gene: TRBJ1-2; CDR3nt: TGTGCCAGCTCACCCGAGAGGGACTATGGCTACACCTTC; CDR3aa: CASSPERDYGYTF
abundance: few; v_gene: TRBV6-1; d_gene: NA; j_gene: TRBJ1-1; CDR3nt: TGTGCCAGCAGTGCCTTGGGGCCGGCTGAAGCTTTCTTT; CDR3aa: CASSALGPAEAFF
abundance: few; v_gene: TRBV5-1; d_gene: NA; j_gene: TRBJ2-1; CDR3nt: TGCGCCAGCAGCTTTGAAGCTTCACGGGAAAATGAGCAGTTCTTC; CDR3aa: CASSFEASRENEQFF
abundance: NA; v_gene: TRBV10-3; d_gene: NA; j_gene: TRBJ2-1; CDR3nt: TGTGCCATCAGTGATGGAGTCGATGAGCAGTTCTTC; CDR3aa: CAISDGVDEQFF
abundance: NA; v_gene: TRBV10-1; d_gene: NA; j_gene: TRBJ1-1; CDR3nt: TGCGCCAGCAGTGAAGAGGGGACGACTGAAGCTTTCTTT; CDR3aa: CASSEEGTTEAFF
abundance: NA; v_gene: TRBV5-1; d_gene: NA; j_gene: TRBJ2-1; CDR3nt: TGCGCCAGCAGCTTGGTTACTGCCTACAATGAGCAGTTCTTC; CDR3aa: CASSLVTAYNEQFF
abundance: many; v_gene: TRBV7-8; d_gene: NA; j_gene: TRBJ2-3; CDR3nt: TGTGCCAGCAGCTTAGCGAGTTTGTCGCAGTATTTT; CDR3aa: CASSLASLSQYF